The sample holds a few counts of the clone carrying this T cell receptor beta chain. This entry comes from a study of molecular identifiers for immune sequencing clone quantification. The ends were cut back, 0 bases at V and 2 bases at J, with 15 bases in the middle. Germline CDR1 reads LGHNA; CDR2 reads YSLEER. The CDR3 consists of 17 residues. TCRdb reanalysed the PCR reads using MiXCR and keeps one entry per CDR3 protein. The table has about half a million distinct CDR3 sequences, approximately 25% seen once. This sequence was found in a human donor in good health. Some libraries in this study had Jurkat cell RNA spiked in. This rearrangement joins TRBV4-3 to TRBJ2-3, with D perhaps TRBD1 or TRBD2 (5 bases each). Sequenced sample: naive CD8+ T cells from blood, with Jurkat cell RNA spiked in. As to subset: FACS-sorted CD8+CD4-CCR7+CD45RA+ naive T cells. This chain's CDR3 is CASSQEPPGDHTDTQYF. CDR3 sequence (DNA): TGCGCCAGCAGCCAAGAACCACCTGGGGACCACACAGATACGCAGTATTTT.